Shown below are 29 T cell receptor beta chains from a single sample sequenced in a study of cutaneous CD30+ T cell lymphoproliferative disorder and hepatitis E. Assay: immunoSEQ multiplex PCR; the TCRdb copy retains only in-frame clones and omits some. Of several thousand clones in the sample, roughly 74% were seen once. The source material was blood. These TCRs come from a human donor with a cutaneous T cell lymphoproliferative disorder associated with hepatitis E virus.

The V call is TRBV19, the J call TRBJ2-1, with D tentatively TRBD1 (5 bases). Trimming removed 1 base at V and 8 bases at J, with 12 bases between. The CDR3 runs to 14 residues. From germline, CDR1 is LNHDA and CDR2 SQIVND (reference sequence). Written as DNA, the CDR3 is TGTGCCAGTAGTATAGGTATGGCAGGGTATGAGCAGTTCTTC. Protein product: CASSIGMAGYEQFF.

This clone was recorded only once. J is TRBJ2-1 and V is TRBV7-9; 8 bases fit TRBD2. The germline CDR1 and CDR2 sequences are SEHNR and FQNEAQ (reference sequence). Losses at the gene ends were 8 bases for V and 12 bases for J; bases not matched to a gene: 9. The CDR3 is 12 residues long. This chain's CDR3 is CASAHLTSGQFF. In nucleotides, the CDR3 is TGTGCCAGCGCCCACTTAACTAGCGGGCAGTTCTTC.

The rearrangement joins TRBV27 to TRBJ2-1, with D maybe TRBD2 (5 bases). V was cut by 6 bases and J by 2 bases, with 26 bases left in between. Per the germline V gene, CDR1 is MNHEY and CDR2 is SMNVEV (reference sequence). The CDR3 is 19 residues long. CDR3 amino acids: CASSLRVGSTWETYNEQFF. In DNA form, the CDR3 reads TGTGCCAGCAGCCTTAGGGTAGGGAGCACTTGGGAGACCTACAATGAGCAGTTCTTC.

The chain couples TRBV25-1 to TRBJ2-7; D perhaps matches TRBD1 (5 bases). V lost 0 bases to trimming and J lost 5 bases, with 8 bases between them. The CDR3 extends over 13 amino acids. CDR1 is MGHDK and CDR2 is SYGVNS in the germline V gene. As DNA, the CDR3 is TGTGCCAGCAGTGAATATGGGGCCGACGAGCAGTACTTC. It specifies CASSEYGADEQYF.

The chain's CDR3 is CASSLGTTDTQYF. The DNA of the CDR3 is TGTGCCAGTAGCCTGGGGACCACAGATACGCAGTATTTT. The chain uses TRBV19 and TRBJ2-3; possibly TRBD1 or TRBD2 for D (5 bases each). V was shortened by 6 bases and J by 2 bases, with 9 bases between the two germline ends. Germline CDR1 LNHDA, CDR2 SQIVND (reference sequence). The CDR3 totals 13 residues.

This clone was detected a few times. This CDR3 reads CASTRTGMGVWYGYTF. The CDR3 coding sequence is TGTGCCAGTACCCGGACAGGGATGGGGGTTTGGTATGGCTACACCTTC. The rearrangement uses TRBV19 and TRBJ1-2, with 8 nucleotides matching TRBD1. Germline V gene sequence: CDR1 LNHDA, CDR2 SQIVND (reference sequence). CDR3 length: 16 amino acids. Trimming took 7 bases from V and 5 from J; bases not matched to a gene: 15. Drawing the rest from reference TRBV19 and TRBJ1-2, the complete variable domain is DGGITQSPKYLFRKEGQNVTLSCEQNLNHDAMYWYRQDPGQGLRLIYYSQIVNDFQKGDIAEGYSVSREKKESFPLTVTSAQKNPTAFYLCASTRTGMGVWYGYTFGSGTRLTVV.

This clone was detected only once. CDR3 sequence reads: CASSFGGRRSSYEQYF. In DNA, the CDR3 is TGTGCCAGCAGCTTCGGGGGACGGAGAAGCTCCTACGAGCAGTACTTC. The J gene is TRBJ2-7, the V gene TRBV11-3, with D tentatively TRBD2 (6 bases). There are 16 residues in the CDR3. Germline CDR1 and CDR2: SGHNT and YENEEA. Between the trimmed V and J ends, which lost 3 bases and 0 bases, there was a span of 15 bases.

This rearrangement joins TRBV28 to TRBJ2-3; 8 nucleotides agree with TRBD2. The length of the CDR3 is 16 residues. The germline V gene has CDR1 MDHEN and CDR2 SYDVKM. The V and J ends lost 5 bases and 0 bases, in that order; junction bases with no gene match: 7. The CDR3 DNA sequence: TGTGCCAGCAGTCCTGGGCTAGCGGGTAGCACAGATACGCAGTATTTT. This gives the protein CASSPGLAGSTDTQYF.

V gene TRBV28 combines with J gene TRBJ1-6, with a weak D call TRBD1 (5 bases). The CDR3 totals 14 residues. V was clipped by 8 bases and J by 2 bases, with 10 bases between them. CDR1 and CDR2 from the germline V gene are MDHEN and SYDVKM. Here the CDR3 reads CASRGEAYNSPLHF. The DNA for the CDR3 is TGTGCCAGCCGGGGGGAGGCCTATAATTCACCCCTCCACTTT.

This chain connects TRBV15 to TRBJ2-5, with D possibly TRBD2 on 6 matching bases. Trimming shortened V by 6 bases and J by 5 bases, and 22 bases separated the two germline ends. The CDR3 extends over 16 amino acids. Germline CDR1 reads LNHNV; CDR2 reads YYDKDF (reference sequence). The CDR3 here is CATRDSRDSDWETQYF. The CDR3 coding sequence is TGTGCCACCAGAGACAGCCGGGACTCTGATTGGGAGACCCAGTACTTC.

DNA of the CDR3: TGTGCCAGCAGCGCCCGGGACACTAGCTCCTACGAGCAGTACTTC. This sequence encodes CASSARDTSSYEQYF. This chain joins TRBV9 and TRBJ2-7; TRBD1 might be the D (6 bases). This CDR3 has 15 amino acids. Trimming removed 3 bases at V and 0 bases at J, with 13 bases between. Germline CDR1 reads SGDLS; CDR2 reads YYNGEE.

The DNA of the CDR3 is TGCACCAGCAGCCACCTCCACCGGGACAGCTCCTACGAGCAGTACTTC. It codes for CTSSHLHRDSSYEQYF. This chain joins TRBV1 and TRBJ2-7; the table's D call, TRBD1, has no DNA check behind it. TRBV1 is classified as a pseudogene. The CDR3 spans 16 residues.

This chain links TRBV2 with TRBJ2-2; possibly TRBD2 for D (5 bases). V gave up 1 base and J gave up 5 bases, with 14 bases separating them. The V gene's germline CDR1 is SNHLY and CDR2 FYNNEI. The CDR3 extends over 16 amino acids. This CDR3 is CASSEGLGRTTGELFF. In DNA, the CDR3 is TGTGCCAGCAGTGAAGGTCTCGGCAGGACTACCGGGGAGCTGTTTTTT.

The chain employs TRBV28 and TRBJ1-4, with TRBD1 as a possible D gene (6 bases). CDR3 length: 18 amino acids. Trimming took 0 bases from V and 8 from J, leaving 22 bases between them. Germline values: CDR1 MDHEN, CDR2 SYDVKM. The CDR3 sequence is CASSLWSAGATRGEKLFF. The DNA for the CDR3 is TGTGCCAGCAGTTTATGGTCGGCAGGGGCAACGCGGGGGGAAAAACTGTTTTTT.

This clone showed up just once. This chain links TRBV11-2 with TRBJ2-5; 7 nucleotides agree with TRBD1. The V segment lost 5 bases and the J segment 1 base; nucleotides outside the gene matches: 7. This CDR3 comprises 15 residues. The germline gives CDR1 SGHAT, CDR2 FQNNGV. CDR3 sequence: CASSNRQGLQETQYF. The CDR3 DNA reads TGTGCCAGCAGCAACCGACAGGGCCTCCAAGAGACCCAGTACTTC. The complete variable domain, with remaining parts taken from reference TRBV11-2 and TRBJ2-5, reads EAGVAQSPRYKIIEKRQSVAFWCNPISGHATLYWYQQILGQGPKLLIQFQNNGVVDDSQLPKDRFSAERLKGVDSTLKIQPAKLEDSAVYLCASSNRQGLQETQYFGPGTRLLVL.

The rearrangement uses TRBV4-3 and TRBJ1-6; the match to TRBD1 covers 10 bases. The CDR3 has 18 residues. V dropped 0 bases and J dropped 7; count of bases not matched to a gene: 9. Germline V gene lookup returns CDR1 LGHNA and CDR2 YSLEER. CDR3 bases: TGCGCCAGCAGCCAAGATCAGGCGGGACAGGGGCGGAATTCACCCCTCCACTTT. Protein sequence: CASSQDQAGQGRNSPLHF.

This clone was seen just once. The rearrangement uses TRBV11-2 and TRBJ2-7, with 11 positions matching TRBD1. Trimming took 2 bases from V and 5 from J; bases not matched to a gene: 5. This CDR3 has 15 amino acids. CDR1 and CDR2 from the germline V gene are SGHAT and FQNNGV. CDR3 region: CASSLMGQGVNEQYF. For the CDR3, the DNA is TGTGCCAGCAGCTTAATGGGACAGGGGGTCAACGAGCAGTACTTC.

CDR3: CASSPNVGTANTEAFF. The CDR3 coding sequence is TGTGCCAGCAGTCCAAACGTCGGGACAGCGAACACTGAAGCTTTCTTT. The chain joins TRBV28 to TRBJ1-1; 7 nucleotides line up with TRBD1. The germline V gene has CDR1 MDHEN and CDR2 SYDVKM. CDR3 size: 16 residues. V lost 5 bases to trimming and J lost 1 base; unmatched junction nucleotides: 10.

V is TRBV9 and J is TRBJ1-2, with 9 bases that match TRBD1. J lost 8 bases, V lost 0 bases, and 5 bases had no gene match. In germline, CDR1 is SGDLS, CDR2 YYNGEE. The CDR3 consists of 14 residues. The DNA for the CDR3 is TGTGCCAGCAGCGTAGGGGACAGGGAATCGGGCTACACCTTC. Translation: CASSVGDRESGYTF.

This clone was detected only a few times. The chain has TRBV29-1 and TRBJ2-1; D remains ambiguous. The V gene's germline CDR1 is SQVTM and CDR2 ANQGSEA. V lost 2 bases and J lost 7, with 12 bases in between. This CDR3 has 13 amino acids. DNA of the CDR3: TGCAGCGTTGAAAGGGTCACTGGGAATGAGCAGTTCTTC. Protein: CSVERVTGNEQFF.

The gene calls are TRBV5-6 and TRBJ2-1, with a weak D call TRBD1 (5 bases). Trimming took off 0 bases at V and 6 bases at J, with 7 bases between the two ends. Looked up from germline, CDR1 is SGHDT and CDR2 is YYEEEE. The CDR3 covers 13 residues. The CDR3 DNA sequence: TGTGCCAGCAGCTTGGGACAGAGCAATGAGCAGTTCTTC. Translation gives CASSLGQSNEQFF.

This rearrangement joins TRBV5-1 to TRBJ2-7; 7 bases are a match to TRBD2. With V trimmed by 2 bases and J by 0 bases, 5 bases remained unmatched. This CDR3 is built from 15 residues. Germline V gene data show CDR1 as SGHRS and CDR2 as YFSETQ. CDR3 loop: CASSFNGGDSYEQYF. The CDR3, as DNA: TGCGCCAGCAGCTTCAATGGGGGGGACTCCTACGAGCAGTACTTC.

The V call is TRBV7-9, the J call TRBJ2-3, with D unclear. V was trimmed by 0 bases and J by 4 bases, leaving 5 bases between them. Germline loops: CDR1 SEHNR, CDR2 FQNEAQ (reference sequence). This CDR3 is built from 13 residues. The CDR3 here is CASSLAASDTQYF. The CDR3 region has the DNA TGTGCCAGCAGCTTAGCGGCTTCAGATACGCAGTATTTT.

The rearrangement uses TRBV6-6 and TRBJ2-7, with 8 bases identical to TRBD2. V shed 5 bases and J 0 bases; nucleotides not matched to a gene: 9. Per the germline V gene, CDR1 is MNHNY and CDR2 is SVGAGI (reference sequence). The CDR3 extends over 16 amino acids. CDR3 sequence reads: CASSARASGSSYEQYF. The CDR3 bases are TGTGCCAGCAGTGCCAGAGCCAGCGGGAGCTCCTACGAGCAGTACTTC.

This clone was detected only once. The V and J genes are TRBV10-3 and TRBJ2-7; 11 bases are a match to TRBD2. This CDR3 spans 16 amino acids. Trimming removed 5 bases from V and 4 bases from J; junction bases left unmatched: 10. Germline-derived CDR1 and CDR2 are ENHRY and SYGVKD. The CDR3, as DNA: TGTGCCATCAGTCCCTTAGCGGGAGGGTCCACTTACGAGCAGTACTTC. Protein: CAISPLAGGSTYEQYF.

This chain links TRBV4-1 with TRBJ2-5; D is unresolved. The CDR3 length is 11 residues. The V end was cut by 3 bases, the J end by 6 bases, with 5 bases between. Looked up from germline, CDR1 is MGHRA and CDR2 is YSYEKL. As DNA, the CDR3 is TGCGCCAGCAGCCATGGGAAGACCCAGTACTTC. This gives the protein CASSHGKTQYF.

This chain connects TRBV30 to TRBJ2-7; 8 positions match TRBD1. The CDR3 runs 14 residues. The trim removed 0 bases at V and 0 bases at J, leaving 1 base unmatched. CDR1 is GTSNPN, CDR2 SVGIG, per germline (reference sequence). Written as DNA, the CDR3 is TGTGCCTGGAGTGTAGGGACAGGCTCCTACGAGCAGTACTTC. The encoded protein is CAWSVGTGSYEQYF.

The chain links TRBV9 to TRBJ1-3; possible D gene TRBD1, 5 bases. The CDR3 has 17 residues. From germline, CDR1 is SGDLS and CDR2 YYNGEE. V shed 4 bases and J shed 0 bases, with 17 bases lying between them. The CDR3 nucleotides are TGTGCCAGCAGCTTTAGTGGTGGAGGGGCCTCTGGAAACACCATATATTTT. Protein product: CASSFSGGGASGNTIYF.

This clone has a handful of counts. V and J are TRBV6-6 and TRBJ2-3; TRBD1 matches at 8 bases. In germline, CDR1 is MNHNY, CDR2 SVGAGI (reference sequence). CDR3 length equals 13 residues. J gave up 4 bases and V 11 bases, and 8 bases lay outside the gene matches. CDR3 nucleotides: TGTGCCGCCGGACAGGGACGGGCAGATACGCAGTATTTT. This encodes CAAGQGRADTQYF.